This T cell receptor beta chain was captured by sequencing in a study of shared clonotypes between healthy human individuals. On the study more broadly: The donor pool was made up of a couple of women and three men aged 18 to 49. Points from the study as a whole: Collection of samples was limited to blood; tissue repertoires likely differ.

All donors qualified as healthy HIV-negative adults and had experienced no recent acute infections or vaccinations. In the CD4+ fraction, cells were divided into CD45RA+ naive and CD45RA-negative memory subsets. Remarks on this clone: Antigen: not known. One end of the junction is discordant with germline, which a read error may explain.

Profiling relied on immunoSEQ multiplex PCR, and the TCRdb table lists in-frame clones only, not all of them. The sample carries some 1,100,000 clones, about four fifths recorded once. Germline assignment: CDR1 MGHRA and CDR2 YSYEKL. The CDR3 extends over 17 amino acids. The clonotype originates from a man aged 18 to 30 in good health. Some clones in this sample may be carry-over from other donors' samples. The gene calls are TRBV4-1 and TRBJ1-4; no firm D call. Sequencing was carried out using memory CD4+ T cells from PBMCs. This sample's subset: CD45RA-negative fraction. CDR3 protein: CASSQGASVRPNEELFF. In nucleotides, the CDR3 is TGCGCCAGCAGCCAAGGAGCATCAGTTAGGCCGAATGAAGAACTGTTTTTT.